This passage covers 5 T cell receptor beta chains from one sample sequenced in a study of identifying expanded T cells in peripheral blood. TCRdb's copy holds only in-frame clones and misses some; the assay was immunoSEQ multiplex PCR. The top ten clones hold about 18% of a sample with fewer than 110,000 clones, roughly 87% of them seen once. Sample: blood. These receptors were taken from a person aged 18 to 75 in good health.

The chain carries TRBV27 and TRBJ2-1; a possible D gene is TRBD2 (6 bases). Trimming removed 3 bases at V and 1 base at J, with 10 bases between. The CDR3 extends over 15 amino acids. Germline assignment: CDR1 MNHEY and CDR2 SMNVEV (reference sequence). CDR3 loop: CASSFVAGSYNEQFF. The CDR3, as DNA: TGTGCCAGCAGTTTCGTGGCGGGGTCCTACAATGAGCAGTTCTTC.

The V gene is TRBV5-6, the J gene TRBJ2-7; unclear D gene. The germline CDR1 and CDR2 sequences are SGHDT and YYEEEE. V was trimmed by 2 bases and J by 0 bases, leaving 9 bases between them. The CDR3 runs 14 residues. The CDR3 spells CASSFGSSSYEQYF. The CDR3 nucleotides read TGTGCCAGCAGCTTCGGATCCAGCTCCTACGAGCAGTACTTC.

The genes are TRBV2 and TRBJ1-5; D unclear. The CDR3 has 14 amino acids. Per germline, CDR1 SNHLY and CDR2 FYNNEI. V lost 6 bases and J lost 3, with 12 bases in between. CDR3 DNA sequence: TGTGCCAGCAGCGCGCAGGCGATCAATCAGCCCCAGCATTTT. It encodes CASSAQAINQPQHF.

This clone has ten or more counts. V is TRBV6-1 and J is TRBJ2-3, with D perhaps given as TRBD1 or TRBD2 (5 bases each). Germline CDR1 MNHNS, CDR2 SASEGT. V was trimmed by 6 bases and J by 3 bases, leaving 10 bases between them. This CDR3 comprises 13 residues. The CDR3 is CASSLGGTDTQYF. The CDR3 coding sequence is TGTGCCAGCAGCCTTGGGGGTACAGATACGCAGTATTTT.

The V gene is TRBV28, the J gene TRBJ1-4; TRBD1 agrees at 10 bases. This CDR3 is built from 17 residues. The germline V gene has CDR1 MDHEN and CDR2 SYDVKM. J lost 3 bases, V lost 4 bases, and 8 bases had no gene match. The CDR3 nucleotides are TGTGCCAGCAGTTCCCGCCGGGACAGGGGAGCTAATGAAAAACTGTTTTTT. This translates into CASSSRRDRGANEKLFF.